The 17 T cell receptor beta chains below all came from one sample that was sequenced in a study of T cells in Graves' hyperthyroidism and ophthalmopathy. TCR beta CDR3 region amplification was performed from RNA transcripts. The HTBI set primed first-round TCR CDR3 RT-PCR. TCRdb fed the multiplex PCR reads into MiXCR, producing one record per CDR3 protein. Of approximately 620,000 distinct CDR3 sequences in the sample, roughly 14% are singletons; the top ten hold about 5.8%. The sample comprised blood. The source of these receptors is a woman in her 30s with Graves' hyperthyroidism that later progressed to Graves' ophthalmopathy.

The rearrangement joins TRBV6-9 to TRBJ2-5; D ambiguous. Trimming stripped 1 base from V and 5 bases from J, with 14 bases between. The length of the CDR3 is 15 residues. CDR1 MNHGY and CDR2 SVAAGI come from the germline V gene. The CDR3 sequence is CASSYLGIQAETQYF. The CDR3 DNA follows: TGTGCCAGCAGTTATTTGGGAATCCAGGCTGAGACCCAGTACTTC.

This clonotype was found many times. The rearrangement uses TRBV20-1 and TRBJ2-4; no reliable D call. V was pared by 0 bases and J by 6 bases, with 9 bases between. This CDR3 has 13 residues. Germline CDR1 DFQATT, CDR2 SNEGSKA (reference sequence). In nucleotides, the CDR3 is TGCAGTGCTAGAGAGGCAGGCACAAACATTCAGTACTTC. Translated, it gives CSAREAGTNIQYF.

In its sample, this clonotype was seen a few times. The rearrangement links TRBV3-1 to TRBJ1-2; D not resolved. Germline lookup yields CDR1 LGHDT and CDR2 YNNKEL (reference sequence). CDR3 size: 13 residues. V was clipped by 8 bases and J by 4 bases, with 14 bases between them. CDR3 in amino acids: CASSSLRSYGYTF. DNA of the CDR3: TGTGCCAGCTCCTCTTTACGCTCCTATGGCTACACCTTC.

This clonotype was seen repeatedly, ten times or more. The chain couples TRBV5-8 to TRBJ1-3; D unresolved. Germline CDR1 reads SGHTS; CDR2 reads YDEGEE. CDR3 size: 15 residues. The V and J ends lost 0 bases and 4 bases respectively, with 11 bases between them. CDR3: CASSLVIMGGNTIYF. The CDR3 coding sequence is TGTGCCAGCAGCTTGGTTATAATGGGAGGAAACACCATATATTTT. Together with reference TRBV5-8 and TRBJ1-3, the CDR3 gives the full variable domain: EAGVTQSPTHLIKTRGQQATLRCSPISGHTSVYWYQQALGLGLQFLLWYDEGEERNRGNFPPRFSGRQFPNYSSELNVNALELEDSALYLCASSLVIMGGNTIYFGEGSWLTVV.

The sample holds a few counts of this clonotype. The chain combines TRBV3-1 with TRBJ2-1; 10 bases line up with TRBD2. V gave up 0 bases and J gave up 12 bases; unmatched junction bases: 5. The CDR3 loop spans 14 amino acids. The V gene's germline CDR1 is LGHDT and CDR2 YNNKEL (reference sequence). The CDR3 region is CASSQDPAGGSQFF. The CDR3 DNA is TGTGCCAGCAGCCAAGATCCAGCGGGAGGGTCGCAGTTCTTC.

This clonotype was seen a handful of times. The J gene is TRBJ2-7, the V gene TRBV20-1; 13 bases agree with TRBD2. This CDR3 region has 15 residues. Per the germline V gene, CDR1 is DFQATT and CDR2 is SNEGSKA (reference sequence). Trimming cost V 1 base and J 4 bases; bases outside gene matches: 4. The CDR3, as DNA: TGCAGTGCTAGAGCCGGACTAGCGGGAGTATACGAGCAGTACTTC. Protein sequence: CSARAGLAGVYEQYF.

This clonotype was seen a few times. This chain uses TRBV20-1 with TRBJ1-5; D gene uncertain. The CDR3 loop spans 14 amino acids. The ends were cut back, 0 bases at V and 5 bases at J, with 11 bases in the middle. Germline CDR1 DFQATT, CDR2 SNEGSKA (reference sequence). The CDR3 region is CSARDLSRDQPQHF. The CDR3 DNA reads as TGCAGTGCTAGAGATCTCTCAAGGGATCAGCCCCAGCATTTT.

This clonotype was counted at least ten times. The chain couples TRBV12-3 or TRBV12-4 to TRBJ1-2; D perhaps matches TRBD1 (5 bases). V gave up 5 bases and J gave up 4 bases, with 11 bases separating them. The CDR3 spans 13 residues. CDR3 residues: CASSPGGIYGYTF. The CDR3 nucleotides read TGTGCCAGCAGTCCCGGGGGGATCTATGGCTACACCTTC.

This clonotype came up many times. The chain couples TRBV7-2 to TRBJ1-1, with D unresolved. Trimming took 1 base from V and 0 from J, leaving 6 bases between them. Per germline, CDR1 SGHTA and CDR2 FQGNSA. There are 14 residues in the CDR3. The CDR3 DNA follows: TGTGCCAGCAGCTTAGAAGTGGTGAACACTGAAGCTTTCTTT. It yields the protein CASSLEVVNTEAFF.

This clonotype was seen ten or more times. The chain has TRBV2 and TRBJ1-3, with TRBD1 matching over 8 bases. The trim removed 6 bases at V and 2 bases at J, leaving 3 bases unmatched. Germline CDR1 and CDR2: SNHLY and FYNNEI. This CDR3 has 14 amino acids. The CDR3 region has the DNA TGTGCCAGCAGACGACAGGGGACTGGAAACACCATATATTTT. Translation: CASRRQGTGNTIYF.

This clonotype has a count of ten or more. The chain couples TRBV14 to TRBJ2-1, with D unclear. Per germline, CDR1 SGHDN and CDR2 FVKESK. V lost 1 base and J lost 4, with 5 bases in between. The CDR3 has 13 residues. This CDR3 is CASSQALYNEQFF. The CDR3 bases are TGTGCCAGCAGCCAAGCACTTTACAATGAGCAGTTCTTC.

This clonotype has just one count. The junction does not match germline at one end; this may be a read error. This chain uses TRBV7-2 with TRBJ1-4; D call uncertain. The germline V gene encodes CDR1 SGHTA and CDR2 FQGNSA. The CDR3 length is 15 residues. The CDR3 DNA reads as TGTGCCAGCAGCTCTCCCGGGCTGACTAATGAAGAACTGTTTTTT. It yields the protein CASSSPGLTNEELFF.

V gene TRBV7-9 combines with J gene TRBJ1-4; D might be TRBD1 (5 bases). The germline V and J ends were trimmed by 4 bases and 8 bases, with 23 bases remaining between them. There are 17 residues in the CDR3. Germline V CDR1 and CDR2: SEHNR, FQNEAQ (reference sequence). The CDR3 DNA sequence: TGTGCCAGCAGCTCCGCCCGGGACTCCGAGGTAGTCGAAAAACTGTTTTTT. Its translation is CASSSARDSEVVEKLFF.

Regarding this clonotype: This may stem from a read error, because a much larger clone lies one nucleotide away. The V call is TRBV11-2, the J call TRBJ1-1; 8 bases are a match to TRBD1. Germline V gene lookup returns CDR1 SGHAT and CDR2 FQNNGV. J gave up 6 bases and V 3 bases, and 3 bases lay outside the gene matches. The CDR3 has 13 residues. The CDR3 reads CASSLDREPEAFF. CDR3 bases: TGTGCCAGCAGCTTGGACAGGGAACCTGAAGCTTTCTTT.

This clonotype was recorded many times. The chain is built from TRBV20-1 and TRBJ2-7; 9 bases map to TRBD2. This CDR3 contains 13 residues. Germline V gives CDR1 DFQATT, CDR2 SNEGSKA (reference sequence). J was trimmed by 2 bases and V by 6 bases; bases with no gene match: 5. CDR3 loop: CSALAGVTYEQYF. Here the CDR3 DNA reads TGCAGTGCATTAGCGGGAGTAACCTACGAGCAGTACTTC.

This clonotype came up many times. The V call is TRBV18, the J call TRBJ2-7; tentatively, D is TRBD1 (6 bases). The V end lost 5 bases, the J end lost 4 bases, and 12 bases lay between the germline ends. The CDR3 totals 13 residues. Germline V gene data show CDR1 as KGHSH and CDR2 as LQKENI. The CDR3 reads CASSADSAYEQYF. The CDR3, as DNA: TGTGCCAGCTCAGCGGACAGTGCATACGAGCAGTACTTC.

This clonotype was counted only a few times. This chain joins TRBV25-1 and TRBJ2-2, with unresolved D. Trimming shortened V by 4 bases and J by 5 bases, and 8 bases separated the two germline ends. Per the germline V gene, CDR1 is MGHDK and CDR2 is SYGVNS. The CDR3 covers 13 residues. CDR3 bases: TGTGCCAGCAGTGGATGGAAGACCGGGGAGCTGTTTTTT. This sequence encodes CASSGWKTGELFF.